This passage covers 26 T cell receptor beta chains from one sample sequenced in a study of cytomegalovirus exposure and HLA in healthy donors. Clones were sequenced by immunoSEQ multiplex PCR, and TCRdb holds only the in-frame ones, with some missing. The sample records about 170,000 clones, 80% to 90% being singletons. The specimen was PBMCs. These receptors were collected from a woman under 30 in good health and CMV-seronegative.

In regard to this clone: One end of the junction varies from germline; a read error may be responsible. The chain couples TRBV5-1 to TRBJ1-1; TRBD1 matches 7 bases. The CDR3 covers 12 residues. The germline CDR1 and CDR2 sequences are SGHRS and YFSETQ. The CDR3 loop reads CASRLGQFEAFF. The DNA for the CDR3 is TGCGCCAGCAGATTGGGACAGTTCGAAGCTTTCTTT.

The chain is built from TRBV15 and TRBJ2-7; 8 positions match TRBD2. After removal of 4 bases from V and 0 bases from J, the junction contained 8 bases not matched to a gene. The CDR3 totals 16 residues. CDR1 LNHNV and CDR2 YYDKDF come from the germline V gene (reference sequence). CDR3 nucleotides: TGTGCCACCAGCATCACTAGCGGTAGCAGCTCCTACGAGCAGTACTTC. Its protein is CATSITSGSSSYEQYF.

This clone has only one observation. The chain is built from TRBV2 and TRBJ2-2; 9 nucleotides agree with TRBD1. Germline CDR1 and CDR2: SNHLY and FYNNEI. The CDR3 runs 13 residues. After removal of 6 bases from V and 9 bases from J, the junction contained 5 bases not matched to a gene. The CDR3 sequence: CASSRDRERELFF. Written as DNA, the CDR3 is TGTGCCAGCAGCAGGGACAGGGAAAGGGAGCTGTTTTTT.

The chain employs TRBV5-1 and TRBJ2-3; 10 bases agree with TRBD1. Germline V gives CDR1 SGHRS, CDR2 YFSETQ. V lost 4 bases to trimming and J lost 4 bases; unmatched junction nucleotides: 12. This CDR3 spans 17 amino acids. The chain's CDR3 is CASSLRQGALVADTQYF. For the CDR3, the DNA is TGCGCCAGCAGCCTTAGACAGGGGGCCCTCGTGGCAGATACGCAGTATTTT.

V gene TRBV7-2 combines with J gene TRBJ2-3; D unresolved. The length of the CDR3 is 15 residues. Germline CDR1 and CDR2: SGHTA and FQGNSA. Trimming removed 1 base at V and 2 bases at J, with 10 bases between. The CDR3 DNA follows: TGTGCCAGCAGCTTAGGAGGCCAACTCACAGATACGCAGTATTTT. It is translated as CASSLGGQLTDTQYF. Using reference TRBV7-2 and TRBJ2-3 for the parts outside the CDR3, the full variable domain is GAGVSQSPSNKVTEKGKDVELRCDPISGHTALYWYRQSLGQGLEFLIYFQGNSAPDKSGLPSDRFSAERTGGSVSTLTIQRTQQEDSAVYLCASSLGGQLTDTQYFGPGTRLTVL.

The V and J genes are TRBV5-4 and TRBJ1-2; D uncertain. The V gene's germline CDR1 is SGHNT and CDR2 YYREEE (reference sequence). V lost 0 bases, J lost 4 bases, and 19 bases lay in between. The CDR3 spans 17 residues. The CDR3, as DNA: TGTGCCAGCAGCTTGGCTGGTAGTGAGAACAGCCTCTATGGCTACACCTTC. Translating it yields CASSLAGSENSLYGYTF.

With respect to this clone: Other nucleotide sequences from this sample produce the same CDR3. The rearrangement joins TRBV27 to TRBJ1-1; possibly TRBD1 for D (6 bases). The V end lost 0 bases, the J end lost 1 base, and 9 bases lay between the germline ends. There are 15 residues in the CDR3. Germline CDR1 reads MNHEY; CDR2 reads SMNVEV (reference sequence). The CDR3 region is CASSLSGGGNTEAFF. CDR3 nucleotide sequence: TGTGCCAGCAGTTTATCGGGAGGGGGGAACACTGAAGCTTTCTTT.

The chain recombines TRBV5-6 with TRBJ2-1; TRBD2 matches 10 bases. CDR3 size: 16 residues. Germline CDR1 and CDR2: SGHDT and YYEEEE. After removal of 3 bases from V and 2 bases from J, the junction contained 5 bases not matched to a gene. The CDR3 is CASSSPGLATYNEQFF. The CDR3 DNA reads as TGTGCCAGCAGCTCTCCGGGACTAGCGACCTACAATGAGCAGTTCTTC.

V and J are TRBV27 and TRBJ2-3; the match to TRBD2 covers 8 bases. The CDR3 runs 17 residues. V dropped 2 bases and J dropped 3; count of bases not matched to a gene: 10. CDR1 is MNHEY, CDR2 SMNVEV, per germline (reference sequence). As DNA, the CDR3 is TGTGCCAGCAGTTTAACCGGGAGGGGGGGTCAAACAGATACGCAGTATTTT. This translates into CASSLTGRGGQTDTQYF.

V is TRBV12-5 and J is TRBJ2-7; a weak D match, TRBD1 (6 bases). There are 13 residues in the CDR3. Germline V gives CDR1 LGHNT, CDR2 FRNRAP. V was pared by 2 bases and J by 7 bases, with 12 bases between. CDR3 loop: CASGLIKGQEQYF. The CDR3 DNA reads TGTGCTAGTGGTTTGATCAAGGGACAAGAGCAGTACTTC.

In DNA form, the CDR3 reads TGTGCCAGCAGTGAAGCGGCGGGACAGGCGACCATGCCCCAGCATTTT. It yields the protein CASSEAAGQATMPQHF. The chain employs TRBV6-1 and TRBJ1-5; 8 nucleotides match TRBD1. The CDR3 is 16 residues long. The ends lost 0 bases at V and 9 bases at J; junction bases unmatched: 10. Germline CDR1 is MNHNS and CDR2 is SASEGT.

The V and J genes are TRBV2 and TRBJ1-1; D perhaps matches TRBD1 (5 bases). Per the germline V gene, CDR1 is SNHLY and CDR2 is FYNNEI. This CDR3 is 13 amino acids long. Trimming took 7 bases from V and 6 from J, leaving 15 bases between them. CDR3 in DNA: TGTGCCAGCAAATGGGAGGGGACGGCTGAAGCTTTCTTT. It specifies CASKWEGTAEAFF.

The rearrangement uses TRBV2 and TRBJ2-7; 9 bases line up with TRBD1. The V segment lost 8 bases and the J segment 0 bases; nucleotides outside the gene matches: 14. Germline V CDR1 and CDR2: SNHLY, FYNNEI. The CDR3 runs 17 residues. The DNA for the CDR3 is TGTGCCAGCTCAGGGACAGGGTTAGCCGTAAGCTCCTACGAGCAGTACTTC. This sequence encodes CASSGTGLAVSSYEQYF.

Remarks on this clone: The same CDR3 is also encoded by other DNA sequences in this sample. The DNA for the CDR3 is TGCGCCAGCAGCCCGGACAGAGGCAATCAGCCCCAGCATTTT. This translates into CASSPDRGNQPQHF. V usage is TRBV4-1 and J usage is TRBJ1-5; D possibly corresponds to TRBD1 (6 bases). Germline CDR1 MGHRA, CDR2 YSYEKL. The CDR3 contains 14 residues. V was shortened by 4 bases and J by 2 bases, with 9 bases between the two germline ends.

The chain links TRBV10-1 to TRBJ1-1, with D perhaps matching TRBD1 (6 bases). This CDR3 has 15 amino acids. The germline V and J ends were trimmed by 4 bases and 3 bases, with 15 bases remaining between them. From germline, CDR1 is WNHNN and CDR2 SYGVQD (reference sequence). The CDR3 sequence: CASSGRQELDTEAFF. The DNA for the CDR3 is TGCGCCAGCAGTGGGCGACAGGAGTTGGACACTGAAGCTTTCTTT.

The CDR3 bases are TGCGCCAGCAGCCAATGGGCCCCTTCGAGTAACGAGCAGTACTTC. This encodes CASSQWAPSSNEQYF. The chain employs TRBV4-3 and TRBJ2-7; D call uncertain. This CDR3 contains 15 residues. Germline assignment: CDR1 LGHNA and CDR2 YSLEER. The V gene lost 2 bases and the J gene lost 5 bases, with 16 bases spanning the gap.

The chain has TRBV6-5 and TRBJ1-1; D not resolved. Trimming cost V 2 bases and J 1 base, with 5 bases left between them. The CDR3 is 13 residues long. Germline CDR1 is MNHEY and CDR2 is SVGAGI. As DNA, the CDR3 is TGTGCCAGCAGTTACCGACAGAACACTGAAGCTTTCTTT. This translates into CASSYRQNTEAFF.

The chain carries TRBV27 and TRBJ2-7, with TRBD2 matching over 9 bases. Germline CDR1 and CDR2: MNHEY and SMNVEV (reference sequence). The CDR3 sequence is 17 residues long. The V segment lost 4 bases and the J segment 1 base; nucleotides outside the gene matches: 11. CDR3 in DNA: TGTGCCAGCAGTTCGCCTAGCGGGAACTCGGGGTCCTACGAGCAGTACTTC. Protein: CASSSPSGNSGSYEQYF.

This clone has only one observation. This chain links TRBV2 with TRBJ2-5; D is undetermined. CDR1 SNHLY and CDR2 FYNNEI come from the germline V gene. The CDR3 has 15 amino acids. Deletions cut 6 bases from V and 2 bases from J, with 16 bases between. The CDR3 loop is CASRPNGQRQETQYF. Here the CDR3 DNA reads TGTGCCAGCAGGCCGAATGGGCAGAGACAAGAGACCCAGTACTTC.

This clone turned up a few times. Other DNA sequences in the sample encode the same CDR3. This sequence joins TRBV4-2 and TRBJ1-6, with D maybe TRBD1 (5 bases). Between the trimmed V and J ends, which lost 3 bases and 8 bases, there was a span of 8 bases. The germline gives CDR1 LGHNA, CDR2 YNFKEQ. The CDR3 sequence is 13 residues long. CDR3 sequence: CASSQGGDSPLHF. The CDR3 coding sequence is TGTGCCAGCAGCCAGGGGGGGGATTCACCCCTCCACTTT.

CDR3 region: CASSWDRGNQETQYF. DNA of the CDR3: TGTGCCAGCAGCTGGGACAGGGGGAACCAAGAGACCCAGTACTTC. V and J are TRBV7-9 and TRBJ2-5; TRBD1 aligns across 11 bases. Germline CDR1 SEHNR, CDR2 FQNEAQ (reference sequence). The CDR3 is 15 amino acids. The trim removed 4 bases at V and 0 bases at J, leaving 1 base unmatched.

The chain employs TRBV19 and TRBJ2-2, with 8 nucleotides matching TRBD1. This CDR3 region has 14 residues. Trimming took 10 bases from V and 1 from J; bases not matched to a gene: 5. The germline V gene encodes CDR1 LNHDA and CDR2 SQIVND (reference sequence). The CDR3 sequence is CATWGTGNTGELFF. The CDR3 DNA reads TGTGCCACTTGGGGGACAGGGAACACCGGGGAGCTGTTTTTT.

The V gene is TRBV6-5, the J gene TRBJ1-1; a weak D match, TRBD1 (5 bases). This CDR3 is 14 amino acids long. Between the trimmed V and J ends, which lost 4 bases and 1 base, there was a span of 10 bases. Per the germline V gene, CDR1 is MNHEY and CDR2 is SVGAGI. CDR3 DNA: TGTGCCAGCAGTTCCGGGGGGGGGAACACTGAAGCTTTCTTT. The encoded protein is CASSSGGGNTEAFF.

This clone was counted once. The CDR3 loop is CACLRTTIYSNQPQHF. The CDR3 DNA reads TGTGCCTGTCTCCGGACTACGATTTATAGCAATCAGCCCCAGCATTTT. V usage is TRBV30 and J usage is TRBJ1-5; D ambiguous. The CDR3 totals 16 residues. Germline CDR1 and CDR2: GTSNPN and SVGIG (reference sequence). V lost 6 bases and J lost 0, with 18 bases in between.

V usage is TRBV27 and J usage is TRBJ1-5; 9 bases are shared with TRBD1. Germline loops: CDR1 MNHEY, CDR2 SMNVEV (reference sequence). The CDR3 has 14 amino acids. J was trimmed by 4 bases and V by 7 bases; bases with no gene match: 5. CDR3 protein: CASTSGTGNQPQHF. CDR3 bases: TGTGCCAGCACGTCCGGGACAGGGAATCAGCCCCAGCATTTT.

The chain combines TRBV2 with TRBJ2-5; a possible D gene is TRBD1 (6 bases). CDR1 is SNHLY, CDR2 FYNNEI, per germline. The CDR3 sequence is 14 residues long. Trimming left V 3 bases short and J 2 bases short, with 10 bases between. In DNA, the CDR3 is TGTGCCAGCAGTGATTTACAGGGACAAGAGACCCAGTACTTC. Encoded protein: CASSDLQGQETQYF.